Listed here are 17 T cell receptor beta chains from one sample, sequenced in a study of blood T cell repertoires in COVID-19. TCRdb's copy holds only in-frame clones and misses some; the assay was immunoSEQ multiplex PCR. This sample has roughly 160,000 clones, with roughly 80% found just once. Input material: PBMCs or T cells enriched from blood (not recorded which). These receptors were collected from a middle-aged woman with acute COVID-19.

The rearrangement links TRBV3-1 (or the pseudogene TRBV3-2) to TRBJ1-1, with D tentatively TRBD1 (6 bases). The V and J ends lost 0 bases and 1 base respectively, with 18 bases between them. Germline V gene sequence: CDR1 LGHDT, CDR2 YNNKEL (reference sequence). This CDR3 contains 18 residues. The CDR3 coding sequence is TGTGCCAGCAGCCAAGAAGGTGGGGGCACTGGGTGGAACACTGAAGCTTTCTTT. Translated, it gives CASSQEGGGTGWNTEAFF.

This clone was detected only once. The chain joins TRBV19 to TRBJ1-2; 8 bases are shared with TRBD1. From germline, CDR1 is LNHDA and CDR2 SQIVND (reference sequence). This CDR3 spans 15 amino acids. The V segment lost 8 bases and the J segment 2 bases; nucleotides outside the gene matches: 10. CDR3 DNA sequence: TGTGCCAGTTCAGATCAGGGGGCACCGAACTATGGCTACACCTTC. It translates to CASSDQGAPNYGYTF.

This chain links TRBV3-1 (or the pseudogene TRBV3-2) with TRBJ2-2; TRBD1 aligns across 10 bases. CDR1 LGHDT and CDR2 YNNKEL come from the germline V gene (reference sequence). This CDR3 is built from 15 residues. Trimming at V came to 7 bases and at J to 5 bases, leaving 7 bases not matched to a gene. The CDR3 sequence is CASTLGTGETGELFF. In DNA form, the CDR3 reads TGTGCCAGCACATTGGGGACAGGGGAGACCGGGGAGCTGTTTTTT.

The CDR3 DNA reads TGTGCCAGCAGCCGAACCGGGACTAGCGGGATTTTCTACAATGAGCAGTTCTTC. It encodes CASSRTGTSGIFYNEQFF. The V gene is TRBV2, the J gene TRBJ2-1; 13 bases match TRBD2. CDR3 length: 18 residues. The germline V gene has CDR1 SNHLY and CDR2 FYNNEI. V shed 6 bases, J shed 3 bases, and the junction held 11 bases outside the gene matches.

The gene calls are TRBV5-1 and TRBJ2-1; D may be TRBD1 (5 bases). The CDR3 has 15 amino acids. The ends were cut back, 4 bases at V and 0 bases at J, with 11 bases in the middle. Germline V gene sequence: CDR1 SGHRS, CDR2 YFSETQ. This chain's CDR3 is CASSPGQLSYNEQFF. CDR3 coding DNA: TGCGCCAGCAGCCCAGGACAACTCTCCTACAATGAGCAGTTCTTC.

The chain employs TRBV6-5 and TRBJ1-2; D is ambiguous. CDR1 is MNHEY, CDR2 SVGAGI, per germline. The CDR3 consists of 14 residues. Trimming stripped 4 bases from V and 4 bases from J, with 13 bases between. The CDR3 DNA is TGTGCCAGCAGTTTACCGGGAGGCGGCTATGGCTACACCTTC. Translated: CASSLPGGGYGYTF.

V gene TRBV6-5 combines with J gene TRBJ2-7; 8 nucleotides line up with TRBD2. With 7 bases clipped from V and 4 bases from J, the junction kept 12 bases outside the gene matches. Germline CDR1 reads MNHEY; CDR2 reads SVGAGI. The CDR3 sequence is 15 residues long. The CDR3 DNA reads TGTGCCAGCAACACGCAGACGGGAGGGCCGTACGAGCAGTACTTC. Encoded protein: CASNTQTGGPYEQYF.

The CDR3 sequence is CASSPVTGYRGNTIYF. The CDR3 region has the DNA TGTGCCAGCAGCCCCGTGACAGGGTATAGAGGAAACACCATATATTTT. The gene calls are TRBV5-8 and TRBJ1-3, with 7 bases aligning to TRBD1. The germline CDR1 and CDR2 sequences are SGHTS and YDEGEE. The CDR3 contains 16 residues. V lost 4 bases to trimming and J lost 4 bases; unmatched junction nucleotides: 11.

The chain links TRBV3-1 (or the pseudogene TRBV3-2) to TRBJ2-1; D possibly corresponds to TRBD1 (5 bases). This CDR3 comprises 17 residues. The V end was cut by 1 base, the J end by 0 bases, with 13 bases between. Per the germline V gene, CDR1 is LGHDT and CDR2 is YNNKEL (reference sequence). CDR3 bases: TGTGCCAGCAGCCAAGGGCTAGGCGACAGCTCCTACAATGAGCAGTTCTTC. Translated, it gives CASSQGLGDSSYNEQFF.

This clone came up once. The CDR3 here is CASSVVWGDYDEQFF. Here the CDR3 DNA reads TGTGCCAGCAGTGTGGTTTGGGGAGATTATGATGAGCAGTTCTTC. The genes are TRBV25-1 and TRBJ2-1, with D maybe TRBD2 (5 bases). CDR1 is MGHDK and CDR2 is SYGVNS in the germline V gene. Between the trimmed V and J ends, which lost 4 bases and 8 bases, there was a span of 18 bases. The CDR3 consists of 15 residues.

CDR3 protein: CASSLWGDGQPQHF. CDR3 DNA: TGTGCCAGCAGTTTATGGGGAGACGGGCAGCCCCAGCATTTT. The rearrangement uses TRBV27 and TRBJ1-5, with unresolved D. Trimming took off 1 base at V and 7 bases at J, with 11 bases between the two ends. The CDR3 covers 14 residues. Germline CDR1 MNHEY, CDR2 SMNVEV (reference sequence).

The chain employs TRBV7-9 and TRBJ2-7; 11 bases agree with TRBD2. Germline assignment: CDR1 SEHNR and CDR2 FQNEAQ (reference sequence). Trimming at V came to 5 bases and at J to 3 bases, leaving 3 bases not matched to a gene. The CDR3 runs 14 residues. CDR3 protein: CASSTGTSGYEQYF. The CDR3 DNA sequence: TGTGCCAGCAGCACCGGGACTAGCGGCTACGAGCAGTACTTC.

The V and J genes are TRBV29-1 and TRBJ1-1; no reliable D call. V gave up 1 base and J gave up 2 bases, with 11 bases separating them. The germline V gene encodes CDR1 SQVTM and CDR2 ANQGSEA. CDR3 length: 14 amino acids. This chain's CDR3 is CSVEASGVNTEAFF. For the CDR3, the DNA is TGCAGCGTTGAAGCCTCCGGAGTTAACACTGAAGCTTTCTTT. The full variable domain, with the rest looked up from reference TRBV29-1 and TRBJ1-1, is SAVISQKPSRDICQRGTSLTIQCQVDSQVTMMFWYRQQPGQSLTLIATANQGSEATYESGFVIDKFPISRPNLTFSTLTVSNMSPEDSSIYLCSVEASGVNTEAFFGQGTRLTVV.

This clone occurred a few times. The chain has TRBV5-1 and TRBJ1-1; a weak D match, TRBD1 (6 bases). The CDR3 runs 15 residues. Germline V CDR1 and CDR2: SGHRS, YFSETQ. V gave up 4 bases and J gave up 6 bases, with 19 bases separating them. The CDR3 sequence is CASSMGTSVYAEAFF. CDR3 bases: TGCGCCAGCAGCATGGGGACATCCGTTTACGCTGAAGCTTTCTTT.

The chain employs TRBV11-2 and TRBJ2-5; the D is unclear. The CDR3 length is 12 residues. Trimming cost V 5 bases and J 5 bases, with 9 bases left between them. CDR1 is SGHAT, CDR2 FQNNGV, per germline. The CDR3 loop reads CASSPSGETQYF. CDR3 coding DNA: TGTGCCAGCAGCCCCTCCGGTGAGACCCAGTACTTC.

The V gene is TRBV19, the J gene TRBJ2-1; 9 positions agree with TRBD2. The CDR3 is made up of 16 amino acids. Trimming cost V 4 bases and J 12 bases; bases outside gene matches: 16. Germline V lookup: CDR1 LNHDA, CDR2 SQIVND (reference sequence). The CDR3 is CASSTPTSGSTMRQFF. CDR3 DNA: TGTGCCAGTAGTACGCCGACTAGCGGTTCCACAATGAGGCAGTTCTTC. Full variable domain (missing parts from reference TRBV19 and TRBJ2-1): DGGITQSPKYLFRKEGQNVTLSCEQNLNHDAMYWYRQDPGQGLRLIYYSQIVNDFQKGDIAEGYSVSREKKESFPLTVTSAQKNPTAFYLCASSTPTSGSTMRQFFGPGTRLTVL.

The CDR3 loop is CASGGVRSNEKLFF. The CDR3 DNA follows: TGTGCCAGCGGGGGCGTAAGGAGCAATGAAAAACTGTTTTTT. This rearrangement joins TRBV5-6 to TRBJ1-4, with D possibly matching TRBD1 (6 bases). CDR1 is SGHDT and CDR2 is YYEEEE in the germline V gene. Trimming shortened V by 7 bases and J by 5 bases, and 15 bases separated the two germline ends. This CDR3 contains 14 residues. Filled out from reference TRBV5-6 and TRBJ1-4, the complete variable domain reads DAGVTQSPTHLIKTRGQQVTLRCSPKSGHDTVSWYQQALGQGPQFIFQYYEEEERQRGNFPDRFSGHQFPNYSSELNVNALLLGDSALYLCASGGVRSNEKLFFGSGTQLSVL.